The clone carrying this T cell receptor beta chain was seen repeatedly, ten times or more. This entry belongs to a study of T cells in Graves' hyperthyroidism and ophthalmopathy. What was amplified from RNA transcripts were TCR beta CDR3 regions. Using the HTBI primer set, a first-round RT-PCR was run on the TCR CDR3. TCRdb passed the multiplex PCR reads through MiXCR, listing each CDR3 protein once. This table holds around 760,000 distinct CDR3 sequences, about 35% found once. CDR3 length: 16 amino acids. V lost 3 bases and J lost 3; bases outside the gene matches: 5. Germline V lookup: CDR1 SGHVS, CDR2 FQNEAQ.

This TCR derives from a middle-aged woman with Graves' hyperthyroidism. The specimen sequenced was blood. The V and J genes are TRBV7-8 and TRBJ2-6; TRBD1 matches at 7 bases. CDR3 sequence: CASSLRQGVGANVLTF. The CDR3 region has the DNA TGTGCCAGCAGCTTGAGACAGGGAGTTGGGGCCAACGTCCTGACTTTC.